These 27 T cell receptor beta chains share one sample of origin, sequenced in a study of CD8+CD57+ T cells in acquired aplastic anemia. Genomic DNA served as template for TCR beta VDJ and CDR3 profiling. Each CDR3 protein gets one entry after TCRdb re-called the reads with MiXCR. The sample consists of 120,000 or so distinct CDR3 sequences, less than 50% of them appearing once. For sequencing, patients were chosen who had shown expansion of CD8+CD57+ cells by flow cytometry. Sequenced sample: sorted CD4+, CD8+, or CD8+CD57+ T cells (not recorded which) from PBMCs. Receptors originate from a human donor with aplastic anemia.

This clonotype was counted ten times or more. J is TRBJ1-2 and V is TRBV24-1; maybe TRBD1 (5 bases). V was clipped by 2 bases and J by 4 bases, with 13 bases between them. This CDR3 has 15 amino acids. Germline V gives CDR1 KGHDR, CDR2 SFDVKD. CDR3 protein: CATSDSGPTAYGYTF. CDR3 nucleotides: TGTGCCACCAGTGATTCGGGACCCACGGCCTATGGCTACACCTTC.

The chain has TRBV11-2 and TRBJ2-1; 8 bases are shared with TRBD1. The CDR3 runs 15 residues. The J segment lost 8 bases and the V segment lost 0 bases, leaving 6 bases of the junction unmatched. CDR1 is SGHAT, CDR2 FQNNGV, per germline. In DNA form, the CDR3 reads TGTGCCAGCAGCTTAGAGGGGACAGGTGACCATGAGCAGTTCTTC. It specifies CASSLEGTGDHEQFF. Filled out from reference TRBV11-2 and TRBJ2-1, the complete variable domain reads EAGVAQSPRYKIIEKRQSVAFWCNPISGHATLYWYQQILGQGPKLLIQFQNNGVVDDSQLPKDRFSAERLKGVDSTLKIQPAKLEDSAVYLCASSLEGTGDHEQFFGPGTRLTVL.

Details on this clonotype: This may arise from a read error, as a much more abundant clone is one base away. The V gene is TRBV6-1, the J gene TRBJ1-2, with 7 bases lining up with TRBD1. Germline V gene lookup returns CDR1 MNHNS and CDR2 SASEGT. The CDR3 is 16 residues long. Losses at the gene ends were 5 bases for V and 4 bases for J; bases not matched to a gene: 13. The CDR3 DNA reads as TGTGCCAGCAGTCCCGAGGGGACAGACTACCTCTATGGCTACACCTTC. It translates to CASSPEGTDYLYGYTF.

This chain joins TRBV7-2 and TRBJ2-7; D gene unclear. The germline V gene encodes CDR1 SGHTA and CDR2 FQGNSA. The CDR3 contains 12 residues. The V and J ends lost 4 bases and 4 bases respectively, with 8 bases between them. CDR3 DNA sequence: TGTGCCAGCAGCTGGCCGGGTTACGAGCAGTACTTC. Protein: CASSWPGYEQYF.

This clonotype was picked up many times. The chain combines TRBV6-1 with TRBJ1-2; the D gene is possibly TRBD1 (5 bases). Germline V CDR1 and CDR2: MNHNS, SASEGT. The CDR3 spans 13 residues. V was shortened by 6 bases and J by 4 bases, with 12 bases between the two germline ends. The CDR3, as DNA: TGTGCCAGCAGCACCCAGGGAGTCTATGGCTACACCTTC. Translation: CASSTQGVYGYTF.

The rearrangement uses TRBV19 and TRBJ1-6; D possibly corresponds to TRBD1 (6 bases). The CDR3 length is 14 residues. The V and J ends lost 1 base and 5 bases respectively, with 6 bases between them. CDR1 and CDR2 (germline): LNHDA, SQIVND (reference sequence). The CDR3 sequence is CASSIGTDNSPLHF. The CDR3 region has the DNA TGTGCCAGTAGTATAGGGACAGATAATTCACCCCTCCACTTT.

The CDR3 spells CASSFSGQTQETQYF. CDR3 DNA sequence: TGTGCCAGCAGCTTTTCCGGACAGACCCAAGAGACCCAGTACTTC. The chain links TRBV11-1 to TRBJ2-5; possible D gene TRBD1, 6 bases. The V gene's germline CDR1 is SGHAT and CDR2 FQDESV (reference sequence). The CDR3 runs 15 residues. Trimming removed 3 bases from V and 1 base from J, with 12 bases in between.

The rearrangement uses TRBV4-2 and TRBJ2-1, with D possibly TRBD2 on 5 matching bases. V shed 7 bases and J shed 6 bases, with 13 bases lying between them. The CDR3 runs 13 residues. CDR1 is LGHNA, CDR2 YNFKEQ, per germline. CDR3: CASNLLGSNEQFF. DNA for the CDR3: TGTGCCAGCAACCTACTAGGATCCAATGAGCAGTTCTTC.

This clonotype was seen only a few times. This sequence may be a read error, since a much larger clone differs from it by one base. The DNA for the CDR3 is TGTGCCAGCAGCTTATTTGACCAAGAGACCCAGTACTTC. Translated, it gives CASSLFDQETQYF. The rearrangement links TRBV7-3 to TRBJ2-5; D is ambiguous. The CDR3 runs to 13 residues. The germline V gene has CDR1 SGHTA and CDR2 FQGTGA. V dropped 2 bases and J dropped 0 bases, with 4 bases sitting between them. The complete variable domain, with remaining parts taken from reference TRBV7-3 and TRBJ2-5, reads GAGVSQTPSNKVTEKGKYVELRCDPISGHTALYWYRQSLGQGPEFLIYFQGTGAADDSGLPNDRFFAVRPEGSVSTLKIQRTERGDSAVYLCASSLFDQETQYFGPGTRLLVL.

This clonotype was picked up many times. The chain uses TRBV19 and TRBJ2-1; D uncertain. The CDR3 totals 14 residues. Per germline, CDR1 LNHDA and CDR2 SQIVND (reference sequence). The V and J ends lost 4 bases and 6 bases respectively, with 13 bases between them. The CDR3 region has the DNA TGTGCCAGTAGTAGCCGGGCAGCCAGCAATGAGCAGTTCTTC. It codes for CASSSRAASNEQFF.

The chain combines TRBV11-2 with TRBJ2-6, with D tentatively TRBD2 (6 bases). The CDR3 has 15 residues. Trimming shortened V by 5 bases and J by 4 bases, and 12 bases separated the two germline ends. From germline, CDR1 is SGHAT and CDR2 FQNNGV. CDR3 amino acids: CASSPRDSGANVLTF. Here the CDR3 DNA reads TGTGCCAGCAGCCCCCGGGACTCCGGGGCCAACGTCCTGACTTTC.

The sample holds many counts of this clonotype. The chain has TRBV7-2 and TRBJ2-7; D may be TRBD2 (6 bases). CDR3 size: 16 residues. Between the trimmed V and J ends, which lost 5 bases and 8 bases, there was a span of 25 bases. The germline gives CDR1 SGHTA, CDR2 FQGNSA. The chain's CDR3 is CASSRRGLEGGGKQYF. The CDR3 nucleotides are TGTGCCAGCAGCCGAAGGGGACTGGAGGGCGGCGGGAAGCAGTACTTC.

This clonotype was seen more than once but under ten times. The V gene is TRBV6-5, the J gene TRBJ1-5; 7 positions match TRBD1. The germline V gene encodes CDR1 MNHEY and CDR2 SVGAGI. Unmatched junction bases numbered 0, after V lost 2 bases and J lost 5 bases. The CDR3 consists of 13 residues. The CDR3 protein is CASSYRGHQPQHF. The CDR3 region has the DNA TGTGCCAGCAGTTACAGGGGGCATCAGCCCCAGCATTTT.

The chain carries TRBV12-3 or TRBV12-4 and TRBJ2-1, with TRBD2 matching over 10 bases. Trimming took 2 bases from V and 4 from J; bases not matched to a gene: 14. This CDR3 is built from 19 residues. CDR3 region: CASSLSLAGEGSFYNEQFF. In nucleotides, the CDR3 is TGTGCCAGCAGTTTATCGCTAGCGGGGGAGGGGAGTTTTTACAATGAGCAGTTCTTC.

This clonotype came up many times. The CDR3 does not end in the conserved phenylalanine or tryptophan, so this is likely a read error. This sequence joins TRBV9 and TRBJ1-2, with a possible D match to TRBD1 (5 bases). The V gene's germline CDR1 is SGDLS and CDR2 YYNGEE. Between the trimmed V and J ends, which lost 0 bases and 6 bases, there was a span of 15 bases. The CDR3 extends over 15 amino acids. The CDR3 bases are TGTGCCAGCAGCGTAGAGCCAGGGATGGGAAATGGCTACACCCTC. Its protein is CASSVEPGMGNGYTL.

This clonotype was found many times. The chain joins TRBV7-2 to TRBJ1-4; possibly TRBD1 for D (5 bases). The germline V gene encodes CDR1 SGHTA and CDR2 FQGNSA. CDR3 length: 18 residues. Trimming took 1 base from V and 1 from J, leaving 16 bases between them. The CDR3 region has the DNA TGTGCCAGCAGCTTAGTCCGGCAGGGTTCTGTAACTAATGAAAAACTGTTTTTT. Translation: CASSLVRQGSVTNEKLFF.

This chain links TRBV5-1 with TRBJ1-1; possible D gene TRBD1, 5 bases. Germline V gene sequence: CDR1 SGHRS, CDR2 YFSETQ. Trimming took off 4 bases at V and 4 bases at J, with 23 bases between the two ends. The CDR3 covers 17 residues. The CDR3 sequence is CASSPTGHNPTSTEAFF. The CDR3 coding sequence is TGCGCCAGCAGCCCCACAGGACACAACCCCACGAGCACTGAAGCTTTCTTT.

The V and J genes are TRBV11-2 and TRBJ1-3; D is ambiguous. Germline-derived CDR1 and CDR2 are SGHAT and FQNNGV. Trimming took 2 bases from V and 4 from J, leaving 9 bases between them. This CDR3 contains 14 residues. In DNA form, the CDR3 reads TGTGCCAGCAGCTTAAGTAACAACGGAAACACCATATATTTT. This translates into CASSLSNNGNTIYF.

This clonotype was seen a single time. The chain combines TRBV5-4 with TRBJ2-7, with 10 nucleotides matching TRBD1. The CDR3 sequence is 16 residues long. With 3 bases clipped from V and 3 bases from J, the junction kept 9 bases outside the gene matches. The germline CDR1 and CDR2 sequences are SGHNT and YYREEE (reference sequence). The CDR3 nucleotides are TGTGCCAGCAGCTCCACCGGGACAGGGGCCAACTACGAGCAGTACGTC. Translation: CASSSTGTGANYEQYV.

Notes on this clonotype: The CDR3 ends on some other residue instead of the conserved phenylalanine or tryptophan, so this is likely a read error. The chain carries TRBV10-3 and TRBJ2-7; D gene uncertain. Trimming removed 10 bases from V and 3 bases from J, with 13 bases in between. Germline V gene data show CDR1 as ENHRY and CDR2 as SYGVKD. This CDR3 has 12 residues. Here the CDR3 DNA reads TGTGCCACCAGCCTTGAAGGCTACGAGCAGTACGCC. Translated: CATSLEGYEQYA.

The table lists this clonotype with many counts. The CDR3 DNA reads as TGTGCCAGCAGCACGCTTACAGGGTCCGGAGAGCAGTACGTC. Its protein product is CASSTLTGSGEQYV. The chain recombines TRBV5-5 with TRBJ2-7, with D maybe TRBD1 (6 bases). V was pared by 4 bases and J by 7 bases, with 18 bases between. Per germline, CDR1 SGHKS and CDR2 YYEKEE (reference sequence). The CDR3 runs 14 residues.

This clonotype was seen a few times. With a much larger clone just one base away, this may be a read error. The rearrangement joins TRBV10-3 to TRBJ2-7; 8 nucleotides agree with TRBD2. The CDR3 has 15 residues. Trimming at V came to 10 bases and at J to 2 bases, leaving 13 bases not matched to a gene. Germline lookup yields CDR1 ENHRY and CDR2 SYGVKD. CDR3 DNA sequence: TGTGCCACCATCCTCCGGGGAGCGGGGGCCTACGAGCAGTACGTC. This sequence encodes CATILRGAGAYEQYV.

This clonotype was detected ten times or more. The rearrangement uses TRBV5-6 and TRBJ2-5, with D possibly being TRBD2 (6 bases). Trimming took off 4 bases at V and 5 bases at J, with 24 bases between the two ends. The germline V gene has CDR1 SGHDT and CDR2 YYEEEE. This CDR3 region has 17 residues. The CDR3 sequence: CASSVRDFLVKRETQYF. CDR3 coding DNA: TGTGCCAGCAGCGTCCGGGACTTTCTGGTCAAGAGGGAGACCCAGTACTTC.

The CDR3 DNA reads as TGTGCCAGCAGCAGAAGGGAGGGCTACACCTTC. The encoded protein is CASSRREGYTF. This rearrangement joins TRBV7-3 to TRBJ1-2; D is uncertain. The ends were cut back, 5 bases at V and 8 bases at J, with 9 bases in the middle. This CDR3 contains 11 residues. Germline CDR1 reads SGHTA; CDR2 reads FQGTGA.

This clonotype was found many times. The chain employs TRBV5-5 and TRBJ2-6, with D unresolved. This CDR3 spans 15 amino acids. Trimming removed 1 base from V and 3 bases from J, with 8 bases in between. Germline lookup yields CDR1 SGHKS and CDR2 YYEKEE (reference sequence). CDR3 residues: CASSLKIDGANVLTF. In nucleotides, the CDR3 is TGTGCCAGCAGCTTGAAGATTGATGGGGCCAACGTCCTGACTTTC.

The table lists this clonotype with many counts. The rearrangement joins TRBV20-1 to TRBJ2-3, with 10 nucleotides matching TRBD2. Germline loops: CDR1 DFQATT, CDR2 SNEGSKA (reference sequence). CDR3 size: 15 residues. V lost 3 bases and J lost 3; bases outside the gene matches: 6. CDR3: CSASNLAGGTDTQYF. CDR3 in DNA: TGCAGTGCTAGCAATTTAGCGGGGGGTACAGATACGCAGTATTTT.

This clonotype has at least ten counts. The rearrangement joins TRBV7-2 to TRBJ1-5; TRBD1 matches 11 bases. This CDR3 spans 16 amino acids. The germline V gene has CDR1 SGHTA and CDR2 FQGNSA. Trimming cost V 1 base and J 7 bases; bases outside gene matches: 6. CDR3 DNA sequence: TGTGCCAGCAGCTTAGATCTGGGACAGGGGGAACAGCCCCAGCATTTT. This sequence encodes CASSLDLGQGEQPQHF.